This TCR beta chain comes out of a study of technical replicates of blood from a handful of donors. Between the trimmed V and J ends, which lost 4 bases and 11 bases, there was a span of 26 bases. The germline gives CDR1 SGHAT, CDR2 FQNNGV. The length of the CDR3 is 17 residues. TCRdb's table, derived via immunoSEQ multiplex PCR, lists solely in-frame clones and lacks some. The sample contains about 90,000 clones, roughly 94% of which appear only once. This TCR was sampled from a human donor in good health. This chain joins TRBV11-2 and TRBJ1-4, with D maybe TRBD1 (6 bases). Sequencing was done on a sample of T cells isolated from PBMCs. The CDR3 sequence is CASSSIPALTGLGKLFF. Here the CDR3 DNA reads TGTGCCAGCAGCTCAATCCCGGCTCTGACAGGTCTGGGCAAACTGTTTTTT.